This T cell receptor (beta chain) was recovered during a study of T-cell memory formation after mild COVID-19. CDR3 length: 14 residues. Per germline, CDR1 KGHSH and CDR2 LQKENI. Trimming removed 3 bases from V and 3 bases from J, with 11 bases in between. The TCR alpha and TCR beta cDNA libraries, bearing sample barcodes and UMIs, were generated by 5'RACE using constant-segment primers. Each CDR3 protein gets one entry after TCRdb re-called the 5' RACE reads with MiXCR. This sample has under 300,000 distinct CDR3 sequences, with around 16% found just once. The rearrangement uses TRBV18 and TRBJ1-1; D perhaps matches TRBD1 (5 bases). Sequencing input: PBMCs or a T cell subset sorted from them (not recorded which). The TCR originated in a young man who had mild COVID-19 (a few samples of this study predate the infection). Cell type and time point are not known. The CDR3 nucleotides read TGTGCCAGCTCACCTCCGGGACTAGACACTGAAGCTTTCTTT. Protein sequence: CASSPPGLDTEAFF.